This TCR beta chain was retrieved from a study of T cell responses to AZD1222 COVID-19 vaccine. General observations from the study: Sampling captured repertoires only after the peak T cell response.

This clone came up once. Its antigen is still unknown. Profiled with immunoSEQ multiplex PCR; TCRdb holds only in-frame clones, not every one. The sample includes tens of thousands of clones, 70% to 90% of them seen just once. Germline V gives CDR1 SGHRS, CDR2 YFSETQ. V was trimmed by 0 bases and J by 0 bases, leaving 10 bases between them. The CDR3 extends over 15 amino acids. This chain uses TRBV5-1 with TRBJ2-7; tentatively, D is TRBD1 or TRBD2 (5 bases each). The receptor comes from an adult who received the AZD1222 COVID-19 vaccine. Sequencing used peripheral blood, obtained 28 days after the second AZD1222 dose. The CDR3 is CASSLGGVFSYEQYF. CDR3 sequence (DNA): TGCGCCAGCAGCTTGGGAGGGGTCTTCTCCTACGAGCAGTACTTC.